The 18 T cell receptor beta chains below were found in one sample sequenced in a study of cytomegalovirus exposure and HLA in healthy donors. Amplification used 60 Vbeta primers and 13 Jbeta primers. Profiled with immunoSEQ multiplex PCR; TCRdb holds only in-frame clones, not every one. This table holds over 100,000 clones, 73% found once. Specimen: PBMCs. The receptors here all came from a woman aged 40 to 50 in good health and CMV-seropositive.

The chain carries TRBV2 and TRBJ2-7; 11 nucleotides line up with TRBD2. Germline CDR1 reads SNHLY; CDR2 reads FYNNEI. V was clipped by 7 bases and J by 2 bases; unmatched bases: 4. The CDR3 is 14 residues long. CDR3 nucleotides: TGTGCCAGCAAAATAGCGGGGGGGACCTACGAGCAGTACTTC. Translating it yields CASKIAGGTYEQYF.

V is TRBV30 and J is TRBJ1-1, with D uncertain. Looked up from germline, CDR1 is GTSNPN and CDR2 is SVGIG (reference sequence). The CDR3 has 13 residues. Trimming shortened V by 2 bases and J by 2 bases, and 9 bases separated the two germline ends. The CDR3 reads CAWSPTPNTEAFF. CDR3 in DNA: TGTGCCTGGAGTCCCACACCTAACACTGAAGCTTTCTTT.

The V gene is TRBV9, the J gene TRBJ2-7; 8 bases map to TRBD1. J was trimmed by 7 bases and V by 3 bases; bases with no gene match: 6. Germline lookup yields CDR1 SGDLS and CDR2 YYNGEE. CDR3 length: 13 amino acids. Here the CDR3 DNA reads TGTGCCAGCAGCGGTCAGGGGGCAGAAGAGCAGTACTTC. Translation: CASSGQGAEEQYF.

The gene calls are TRBV27 and TRBJ1-1; D is unclear. The CDR3 totals 13 residues. CDR1 and CDR2 (germline): MNHEY, SMNVEV (reference sequence). V was trimmed by 8 bases and J by 0 bases, leaving 10 bases between them. This CDR3 reads CASWSRMNTEAFF. Written as DNA, the CDR3 is TGTGCCAGCTGGTCGAGGATGAACACTGAAGCTTTCTTT.

The chain has TRBV25-1 and TRBJ2-7; 7 positions match TRBD2. Germline V gives CDR1 MGHDK, CDR2 SYGVNS. The V and J ends lost 1 base and 3 bases, in that order; junction bases with no gene match: 6. The CDR3 consists of 15 residues. DNA of the CDR3: TGTGCCAGCAGTGAATTGGGAGGGGAAGGCTACGAGCAGTACTTC. This sequence encodes CASSELGGEGYEQYF.

This rearrangement joins TRBV18 to TRBJ2-7; D is possibly TRBD1 (6 bases). CDR1 and CDR2 from the germline V gene are KGHSH and LQKENI. The CDR3 is 14 amino acids. V lost 0 bases and J 3 bases, leaving 9 bases between the germline ends. In nucleotides, the CDR3 is TGTGCCAGCTCACCACCGGACAGTTTCTACGAGCAGTACTTC. Its translation is CASSPPDSFYEQYF.

CDR3 sequence reads: CASSARQGSPTDTQYF. The CDR3 bases are TGTGCCAGCAGCGCCCGACAGGGAAGTCCCACAGATACGCAGTATTTT. The chain carries TRBV9 and TRBJ2-3, with 7 bases identical to TRBD1. J lost 2 bases, V lost 3 bases, and 9 bases had no gene match. The CDR3 covers 16 residues. Germline V gene data show CDR1 as SGDLS and CDR2 as YYNGEE. Full variable domain (rest looked up from reference TRBV9 and TRBJ2-3): DSGVTQTPKHLITATGQRVTLRCSPRSGDLSVYWYQQSLDQGLQFLIQYYNGEERAKGNILERFSAQQFPDLHSELNLSSLELGDSALYFCASSARQGSPTDTQYFGPGTRLTVL.

This clone was seen just once. The CDR3 reads CASRCSLKLFF. The CDR3 nucleotides are TGTGCCAGCAGATGTTCCTTAAAACTGTTTTTT. The chain combines TRBV12-1 with TRBJ1-4. TRBV12-1 constitutes a pseudogene. CDR3 length: 11 amino acids.

As DNA, the CDR3 is TGTGCCAGCAGCTTATCAGCGGGAGCGACCGGGGAGCTGTTTTTT. As protein: CASSLSAGATGELFF. The chain is built from TRBV7-2 and TRBJ2-2; 8 bases map to TRBD2. This CDR3 is 15 amino acids long. The V gene's germline CDR1 is SGHTA and CDR2 FQGNSA. V trimming: 2 bases; J trimming: 5 bases; junction bases outside the gene matches: 4.

As to this clone: A far larger clone is one base from this, pointing to a likely read error. This sequence joins TRBV7-7 and TRBJ2-1; TRBD2 matches 14 bases. The CDR3 is 15 residues long. Germline CDR1 SSHAT, CDR2 FNYEAQ (reference sequence). CDR3 nucleotides: TGTGCTAGCAGCAAGACTAGCGGGGGGGCTCAGGAGCAGTTCTTC. It encodes CASSKTSGGAQEQFF. The whole variable domain, filled in from reference TRBV7-7 and TRBJ2-1, reads GAGVSQSPRYKVTKRGQDVTLRCDPISSHATLYWYQQALGQGPEFLTYFNYEAQPDKSGLPSDRFSAERPEGSISTLTIQRTEQRDSAMYRCASSKTSGGAQEQFFGPGTRLTVL.

V usage is TRBV14 and J usage is TRBJ2-5; TRBD1 aligns across 7 bases. V lost 0 bases and J lost 2; bases outside the gene matches: 3. The CDR3 runs 15 residues. Germline CDR1 reads SGHDN; CDR2 reads FVKESK. The CDR3 sequence is CASSQEWDSQETQYF. The CDR3 DNA reads TGTGCCAGCAGCCAAGAGTGGGACAGTCAAGAGACCCAGTACTTC.

This chain links TRBV28 with TRBJ1-1; 8 bases are a match to TRBD1. CDR3 length: 14 amino acids. Losses at the gene ends were 3 bases for V and 4 bases for J; bases not matched to a gene: 4. CDR1 MDHEN and CDR2 SYDVKM come from the germline V gene. This chain's CDR3 is CASSLTGVSTEAFF. The CDR3 nucleotides read TGTGCCAGCAGTTTGACAGGGGTTTCCACTGAAGCTTTCTTT. Supplemented by reference TRBV28 and TRBJ1-1, the full variable domain reads DVKVTQSSRYLVKRTGEKVFLECVQDMDHENMFWYRQDPGLGLRLIYFSYDVKMKEKGDIPEGYSVSREKKERFSLILESASTNQTSMYLCASSLTGVSTEAFFGQGTRLTVV.

The CDR3 region has the DNA TGTGCCAGTAGTACAGGGCCGGGCGGATCACCCCTCCACTTT. Translating it yields CASSTGPGGSPLHF. The gene calls are TRBV19 and TRBJ1-6; weak D call: TRBD1 (5 bases). V lost 4 bases, J lost 10 bases, and 14 bases lay in between. CDR1 is LNHDA and CDR2 is SQIVND in the germline V gene (reference sequence). CDR3 length: 14 amino acids.

The chain couples TRBV28 to TRBJ1-2, with D possibly matching TRBD1 (5 bases). The CDR3 has 14 residues. Trimming took off 1 base at V and 8 bases at J, with 14 bases between the two ends. The germline V gene encodes CDR1 MDHEN and CDR2 SYDVKM. The CDR3 sequence: CASSLSPTGCGYTF. The CDR3 DNA sequence: TGTGCCAGCAGTTTATCCCCCACAGGCTGCGGCTACACCTTC.

This clone came up once. V gene TRBV28 combines with J gene TRBJ2-5; 7 bases fit TRBD2. The CDR3 is made up of 17 amino acids. Germline CDR1 is MDHEN and CDR2 is SYDVKM. With V trimmed by 1 base and J by 5 bases, 13 bases remained unmatched. CDR3 bases: TGTGCCAGCAGTTTATCGGACCCCCCGCAGGGAGGGGAGACCCAGTACTTC. This sequence encodes CASSLSDPPQGGETQYF.

This rearrangement joins TRBV30 to TRBJ1-5, with D uncertain. The germline V gene encodes CDR1 GTSNPN and CDR2 SVGIG (reference sequence). The V end lost 7 bases, the J end lost 0 bases, and 7 bases lay between the germline ends. CDR3 length equals 12 residues. The CDR3 reads CAFQDSNQPQHF. The DNA for the CDR3 is TGTGCCTTCCAGGATAGCAATCAGCCCCAGCATTTT.

The chain has TRBV27 and TRBJ2-7; 8 bases are a match to TRBD1. The CDR3 covers 16 residues. From germline, CDR1 is MNHEY and CDR2 SMNVEV (reference sequence). The trim removed 5 bases at V and 2 bases at J, leaving 11 bases unmatched. The CDR3 here is CASSPLDRGRAYEQYF. The DNA of the CDR3 is TGTGCCAGCAGTCCATTAGACAGGGGCCGAGCCTACGAGCAGTACTTC.

The genes are TRBV5-1 and TRBJ2-5, with TRBD2 matching 7 bases. This CDR3 is 15 amino acids long. V dropped 4 bases and J dropped 3; count of bases not matched to a gene: 9. Germline CDR1 SGHRS, CDR2 YFSETQ. The CDR3, as DNA: TGCGCCAGCAGCACCGGGGGGAGCGGTAAAGAGACCCAGTACTTC. Translation: CASSTGGSGKETQYF.